The 18 T cell receptor beta chains reported below all come from one sample, sequenced in a study of blood T cell repertoires in COVID-19. Method: immunoSEQ multiplex PCR; TCRdb's copy keeps in-frame clones and lacks some. This sample has 200,000 to 300,000 clones; around four fifths occur once, and the top ten carry around 6.8%. Sequencing input: peripheral blood. Source of these receptors: a woman aged 55-70 years with active or convalescent COVID-19.

The J gene is TRBJ2-1, the V gene TRBV10-2; 10 bases are shared with TRBD2. V shed 10 bases and J 0 bases; nucleotides not matched to a gene: 3. The germline gives CDR1 WSHSY, CDR2 SAAADI. This CDR3 is built from 14 residues. Here the CDR3 reads CATGLAASYNEQFF. In nucleotides, the CDR3 is TGCGCCACCGGACTAGCGGCCTCCTACAATGAGCAGTTCTTC.

V and J are TRBV7-3 and TRBJ2-2; D uncertain. Trimming took off 2 bases at V and 3 bases at J, with 10 bases between the two ends. The CDR3 covers 15 residues. Per the germline V gene, CDR1 is SGHTA and CDR2 is FQGTGA. CDR3 residues: CASSLGQSDTGELFF. Here the CDR3 DNA reads TGTGCCAGCAGCTTAGGGCAGTCAGACACCGGGGAGCTGTTTTTT.

The chain recombines TRBV28 with TRBJ2-1, with D perhaps TRBD1 (6 bases). In germline, CDR1 is MDHEN, CDR2 SYDVKM. The CDR3 is 17 residues long. Trimming pared 2 bases from V and 2 bases from J, leaving 16 bases between. CDR3 residues: CASSLGGPAQAYNEQFF. The CDR3 nucleotides are TGTGCCAGCAGTTTAGGGGGCCCCGCTCAGGCCTACAATGAGCAGTTCTTC.

This chain joins TRBV29-1 and TRBJ2-5; 8 bases align to TRBD1. This CDR3 contains 14 residues. CDR1 and CDR2 (germline): SQVTM, ANQGSEA. V lost 5 bases, J lost 4 bases, and 9 bases stayed unmatched. CDR3 protein: CSVYWTGLGETQYF. The CDR3 DNA is TGCAGCGTTTACTGGACAGGGTTGGGAGAGACCCAGTACTTC.

A single count supports this clone. The V gene is TRBV7-2, the J gene TRBJ2-1; a weak D match, TRBD1 (5 bases). This CDR3 has 15 amino acids. V lost 2 bases and J lost 5, with 13 bases in between. CDR1 SGHTA and CDR2 FQGNSA come from the germline V gene. The CDR3 DNA follows: TGTGCCAGCAGCTTAAGTTCAGGGTCCCACAATGAGCAGTTCTTC. Translating gives CASSLSSGSHNEQFF.

This clone was seen a few times. The chain has TRBV10-3 and TRBJ2-5; no firm D call. This CDR3 comprises 13 residues. V lost 6 bases and J 1 base, leaving 9 bases between the germline ends. In germline, CDR1 is ENHRY, CDR2 SYGVKD. CDR3 residues: CAIRPSPQETQYF. The CDR3 coding sequence is TGTGCCATCAGACCTAGTCCCCAAGAGACCCAGTACTTC.

The genes are TRBV6-1 and TRBJ2-1, with D possibly matching TRBD1 (6 bases). The CDR3 sequence is 16 residues long. Trimming cost V 0 bases and J 4 bases, with 13 bases left between them. Germline CDR1 and CDR2: MNHNS and SASEGT. The CDR3 region has the DNA TGTGCCAGCAGTGAAGCGGCAGGGGCTGCATACAATGAGCAGTTCTTC. It translates to CASSEAAGAAYNEQFF.

V and J are TRBV2 and TRBJ1-5; D is unresolved. V shed 3 bases and J shed 10 bases, with 10 bases lying between them. This CDR3 spans 12 amino acids. Per the germline V gene, CDR1 is SNHLY and CDR2 is FYNNEI. The CDR3: CASSDSFSPQHF. The CDR3 bases are TGTGCCAGCAGTGATTCTTTTAGCCCCCAGCATTTT.

V and J are TRBV7-9 and TRBJ1-1; 8 bases match TRBD1. CDR1 is SEHNR, CDR2 FQNEAQ, per germline (reference sequence). CDR3 length: 14 residues. The trim removed 6 bases at V and 5 bases at J, leaving 8 bases unmatched. This CDR3 reads CASRLDRDGTEAFF. DNA of the CDR3: TGTGCCAGCAGATTGGACAGGGATGGGACTGAAGCTTTCTTT. Complete variable domain (other parts from reference TRBV7-9 and TRBJ1-1): DTGVSQNPRHKITKRGQNVTFRCDPISEHNRLYWYRQTLGQGPEFLTYFQNEAQLEKSRLLSDRFSAERPKGSFSTLEIQRTEQGDSAMYLCASRLDRDGTEAFFGQGTRLTVV.

The chain carries TRBV11-2 and TRBJ2-5, with 7 bases lining up with TRBD2. CDR1 is SGHAT and CDR2 is FQNNGV in the germline V gene. The CDR3 has 14 amino acids. J lost 7 bases, V lost 1 base, and 6 bases had no gene match. As DNA, the CDR3 is TGTGCCAGCAGCTTAGGTTATTCGGGGGGGACCCAGTACTTC. Translated, it gives CASSLGYSGGTQYF. Full variable domain (outside the CDR3, taken from reference TRBV11-2 and TRBJ2-5): EAGVAQSPRYKIIEKRQSVAFWCNPISGHATLYWYQQILGQGPKLLIQFQNNGVVDDSQLPKDRFSAERLKGVDSTLKIQPAKLEDSAVYLCASSLGYSGGTQYFGPGTRLLVL.

The rearrangement links TRBV3-1 (or the pseudogene TRBV3-2) to TRBJ1-1; D is ambiguous. The germline V gene encodes CDR1 LGHDT and CDR2 YNNKEL (reference sequence). The CDR3 totals 14 residues. Trimming left V 1 base short and J 4 bases short, with 10 bases between. This CDR3 is CASSQARRGTEAFF. The CDR3 DNA reads as TGTGCCAGCAGCCAAGCCCGGCGGGGCACTGAAGCTTTCTTT.

V and J are TRBV18 and TRBJ2-6; perhaps TRBD1 as D (6 bases). The CDR3 runs 16 residues. Germline values: CDR1 KGHSH, CDR2 LQKENI. V dropped 3 bases and J dropped 1 base, with 10 bases sitting between them. The CDR3 DNA sequence: TGTGCCAGCTCACCTACACAGGGTTCTGGGGCCAACGTCCTGACTTTC. As protein: CASSPTQGSGANVLTF.

Only one count was recorded for this clone. The genes are TRBV13 and TRBJ2-3, with TRBD2 matching 9 bases. V shed 3 bases and J 6 bases; nucleotides not matched to a gene: 7. Germline CDR1 is PRHDT and CDR2 is FYEKMQ (reference sequence). This CDR3 has 15 residues. The CDR3 loop reads CASSFGAGGLDTQYF. The CDR3 DNA follows: TGTGCCAGCAGCTTCGGAGCGGGAGGATTGGATACGCAGTATTTT.

The rearrangement joins TRBV5-6 to TRBJ2-7, with D perhaps TRBD1 (6 bases). This CDR3 has 13 amino acids. The germline V and J ends were trimmed by 0 bases and 6 bases, with 10 bases remaining between them. Germline V gene sequence: CDR1 SGHDT, CDR2 YYEEEE. CDR3 in amino acids: CASSLGAGVEQYV. The CDR3 DNA is TGTGCCAGCAGCTTGGGGGCAGGGGTCGAGCAGTACGTC.

The chain employs TRBV10-3 and TRBJ1-1, with 10 nucleotides matching TRBD1. Germline assignment: CDR1 ENHRY and CDR2 SYGVKD. The trim removed 6 bases at V and 4 bases at J, leaving 8 bases unmatched. The CDR3 is 15 amino acids. This CDR3 reads CAIRTGGLGSTEAFF. CDR3 sequence (DNA): TGTGCCATCAGGACAGGGGGCCTCGGGAGCACTGAAGCTTTCTTT.

This chain's CDR3 is CASSSFRGRGGLAGETQYF. DNA for the CDR3: TGTGCCAGCAGTTCCTTCAGGGGTCGGGGAGGACTAGCGGGAGAAACGCAGTATTTT. The chain is built from TRBV5-6 and TRBJ2-3; 13 bases fit TRBD2. The V segment lost 5 bases and the J segment 9 bases; nucleotides outside the gene matches: 21. The germline V gene encodes CDR1 SGHDT and CDR2 YYEEEE. The CDR3 consists of 19 residues. The full variable domain, completed using reference TRBV5-6 and TRBJ2-3, is DAGVTQSPTHLIKTRGQQVTLRCSPKSGHDTVSWYQQALGQGPQFIFQYYEEEERQRGNFPDRFSGHQFPNYSSELNVNALLLGDSALYLCASSSFRGRGGLAGETQYFGPGTRLTVL.

In its sample, this clone was seen once. CDR3 DNA: TGTGCCAGCAGCACGGACAGGAATCAGCCCCAGCATTTT. Protein product: CASSTDRNQPQHF. The chain couples TRBV6-6 to TRBJ1-5, with 7 positions matching TRBD1. This CDR3 region has 13 residues. Germline CDR1 reads MNHNY; CDR2 reads SVGAGI (reference sequence). The V segment lost 6 bases and the J segment 4 bases; nucleotides outside the gene matches: 3.

J is TRBJ2-1 and V is TRBV5-1, with D perhaps matching TRBD2 (6 bases). The ends were cut back, 1 base at V and 11 bases at J, with 16 bases in the middle. This CDR3 spans 14 amino acids. CDR1 is SGHRS and CDR2 is YFSETQ in the germline V gene. The CDR3 loop is CASSLMSGAPQQFF. The DNA for the CDR3 is TGCGCCAGCAGCTTGATGTCGGGAGCGCCACAGCAGTTCTTC.